This is a list of T cell receptor beta chains from one sample in a study of spatial heterogeneity in lung cancer. One entry per CDR3 protein, called by TCRdb with MiXCR from the 5' RACE reads. The sample contains several thousand distinct CDR3 sequences, roughly 14% of which appear only once. Sequenced material: lung tumor tissue, taken at surgery. These receptors were obtained from a female donor with early-stage non-small cell lung cancer. CDR3s include the opening cysteine and the closing phenylalanine or tryptophan. A D gene is named only where the DNA matches it firmly. The size of a clone is reported for some rows only, either as once, few or many, or as a class for expanded clones.

V	size	J	D	DNA	CDR3
TRBV15	medium-sized	TRBJ2-5	.	TGTGCCACCAGCGTTCTCGACCTGGCGACCCAGTACTTC	CATSVLDLATQYF
TRBV20-1	many	TRBJ1-4	.	TGCAGTGCTCGGACCGCAACTAATGAAAAACTGTTTTTT	CSARTATNEKLFF
TRBV6-6	many	TRBJ2-7	.	TGTGCCAGCAGGAAGCGGCAGTACGAGCAGTACTTC	CASRKRQYEQYF
TRBV28	medium-sized	TRBJ2-3	.	TGTGCCAGCTCGTGGGAATCGACAGATACGCAGTATTTT	CASSWESTDTQYF
TRBV2	medium-sized	TRBJ2-1	.	TGTGCCAGCAGAGGGACCGGGCCCAATGAGCAGTTCTTC	CASRGTGPNEQFF
TRBV20-1	medium-sized	TRBJ2-2	.	TGCAGTGCTACCGGGACCTCCGGGGAGCTGTTTTTT	CSATGTSGELFF
TRBV7-9	medium-sized	TRBJ1-1	.	TGTGCCAGCAGCTTAGTGACAGGGAACACTGAAGCTTTCTTT	CASSLVTGNTEAFF
TRBV7-8	many	TRBJ2-3	.	TGTGCCAGCAGCTTAAACCAGGGACATACGCAGTATTTT	CASSLNQGHTQYF
TRBV4-1	.	TRBJ2-5	.	TGCGCCAGCCGGGGATTGGTCGCCCAGTACTTC	CASRGLVAQYF
TRBV30	medium-sized	TRBJ2-6	.	TGTGCCTGGAAAACAGGAGCGGGGGCCAACGTCCTGACTTTC	CAWKTGAGANVLTF
TRBV7-9	medium-sized	TRBJ2-7	TRBD1	TGTGCCAGCAGCTTAGCTGGGACAGGGATCTACGAGCAGTACTTC	CASSLAGTGIYEQYF
TRBV6-5	large	TRBJ2-5	TRBD2	TGTGCCAGCAGATTTGTAGTAGCGGGGGGGCTTCAAGAGACCCAGTACTTC	CASRFVVAGGLQETQYF
TRBV4-1	medium-sized	TRBJ2-3	.	TGCGCCAGCAGCCAGTCGGCAGATACGCAGTATTTT	CASSQSADTQYF
TRBV6-1	few	TRBJ1-5	.	TGTGCCAGCAGTGAAGCCGGCTGGAATCAGCCCCAGCATTTT	CASSEAGWNQPQHF
TRBV10-1	medium-sized	TRBJ1-1	.	TGCGCCAGCAGCCCCCGACCTGATCGGAACACTGAAGCTTTCTTT	CASSPRPDRNTEAFF
TRBV27	few	TRBJ2-7	TRBD1	TGTGCCAGCAGTTTGGGGACAGGGCTGGACGAGCAGTACTTC	CASSLGTGLDEQYF
TRBV5-1	medium-sized	TRBJ2-1	TRBD2	TGCGCCAGCAGCTTGGGAACTAGCGGGGCCCAGTTCTTC	CASSLGTSGAQFF
TRBV7-6	.	TRBJ2-1	.	TGTGCCAGCACAGGAAAGGCAGGGCGAACTTTGGAGCAGTTCTTC	CASTGKAGRTLEQFF